Sequencing of this T cell receptor (beta chain) was carried out in a study of T cells in Graves' hyperthyroidism and ophthalmopathy. Template material for amplifying TCR beta CDR3 regions consisted of RNA transcripts. Researchers ran a first-round RT-PCR on the TCR CDR3 using the HTBI primer set. Each CDR3 protein is one row after TCRdb ran MiXCR on the multiplex PCR reads. The data hold about 400,000 distinct CDR3 sequences, with roughly an eighth observed a single time. This clonotype showed up many times. Its antigen remains unidentified. Looked up from germline, CDR1 is SGHRS and CDR2 is YFSETQ. Trimming removed 1 base at V and 7 bases at J, with 12 bases between. The CDR3 is made up of 13 amino acids. Study outcomes and limitations: Ophthalmopathy onset followed model prediction by a median around 6.9 months. In the analysis, a 13 V-J model separated ophthalmopathy from stable hyperthyroidism.

The receptor's source is a man aged 45-60 years with Graves' ophthalmopathy. The J gene is TRBJ2-7, the V gene TRBV5-1; D remains ambiguous. The sequenced sample consisted of blood. The chain's CDR3 is CASSLPSAEEQYF. The CDR3 DNA sequence: TGCGCCAGCAGCTTGCCGAGCGCGGAGGAGCAGTACTTC.